These T cell receptor beta chains were read from a single sample in a study of shared clonotypes between healthy human individuals. Measured with immunoSEQ multiplex PCR; TCRdb has only the in-frame clones, and not every one. The data contain 85,000 to 100,000 clones, 60% to 70% of them singletons. The sample comprised memory CD8+ T cells sorted from blood. These receptors were taken from a man younger than 45 in good health. Each CDR3 is given with its conserved first and last residue. A D gene is named only where the DNA matches it firmly. Some rows mark clone size as missing; the rest say once, few, many or name a class of expanded clone.

j_call v_call d_call clone_size cdr3_aa cdr3_nt
TRBJ2-7 TRBV27 NA NA CASSPPSYEQYF TGTGCCAGCAGTCCCCCGTCCTACGAGCAGTACTTC
TRBJ2-6 TRBV11-2 NA NA CASSRHRVPSSGANVLTF TGTGCCAGCAGCAGACACAGGGTCCCGAGCTCTGGGGCCAACGTCCTGACTTTC
TRBJ2-7 TRBV4-1 NA NA CASSQGTRDAEQYF TGCGCCAGCAGCCAAGGGACGCGGGATGCCGAGCAGTACTTC
TRBJ2-3 TRBV25-1 NA NA CASSGGRGARGTDTQYF TGTGCCAGCAGTGGCGGTCGAGGGGCGCGGGGCACAGATACGCAGTATTTT
TRBJ1-2 TRBV28 NA NA CASSFGGSRTHGYTF TGTGCCAGCAGTTTCGGGGGTTCTCGTACCCATGGCTACACCTTC
TRBJ2-1 TRBV7-3 TRBD1 NA CASSPKDRVLYNEQFF TGTGCCAGCAGCCCAAAAGACAGGGTTCTCTACAATGAGCAGTTCTTC
TRBJ2-1 TRBV27 NA NA CASSLRDRPYNEQFF TGTGCCAGCAGTTTGCGGGATCGACCCTACAATGAGCAGTTCTTC
TRBJ1-1 TRBV6-6 NA NA CASSYTKAHTEAFF TGTGCCAGCAGTTACACGAAGGCCCACACTGAAGCTTTCTTT
TRBJ2-5 TRBV7-9 NA few CASSHAGGGETQYF TGTGCCAGCAGCCACGCTGGAGGGGGAGAGACCCAGTACTTC
TRBJ2-1 TRBV11-2 NA many CASSLSALAGWSYNEQFF TGTGCCAGCAGCTTATCCGCTCTGGCGGGATGGTCGTACAATGAGCAGTTCTTC
TRBJ1-2 TRBV5-1 TRBD1 NA CASSLAGGGDYGYTF TGCGCCAGCAGCTTGGCCGGAGGGGGCGACTATGGCTACACCTTC
TRBJ2-7 TRBV5-1 NA NA CASSLVQGSYEQYF TGCGCCAGCAGCTTGGTCCAGGGTAGCTACGAGCAGTACTTC
TRBJ2-3 TRBV23-1 NA NA CASSQPYF TGCGCCAGCAGTCAGCCGTATTTT
TRBJ2-3 TRBV25-1 NA NA CASSEGQGTDTQYF TGTGCCAGCAGTGAAGGTCAGGGCACAGATACGCAGTATTTT
TRBJ1-1 TRBV5-1 NA NA CASSNVPANTEAFF TGCGCCAGCAGCAACGTCCCAGCGAACACTGAAGCTTTCTTT
TRBJ2-5 TRBV14 TRBD2 NA CASSQGAGAETQYF TGTGCCAGCAGCCAGGGCGCGGGAGCGGAGACCCAGTACTTC
TRBJ2-7 TRBV4-2 TRBD2 NA CASSPGLDSYEQYF TGTGCCAGCAGCCCGGGACTAGATTCCTACGAGCAGTACTTC
TRBJ1-3 TRBV9 TRBD1 NA CASSAGQPPLSGNTIYF TGTGCCAGCAGCGCGGGACAGCCTCCCCTCTCTGGAAACACCATATATTTT
TRBJ2-7 TRBV11-2 NA NA CASSLGPAAYEQYF TGTGCCAGCAGCTTAGGTCCAGCGGCCTACGAGCAGTACTTC
TRBJ2-7 TRBV7-9 NA few CASSPPRSYEQYF TGTGCCAGCAGCCCTCCCCGGTCCTACGAGCAGTACTTC
TRBJ1-1 TRBV13 NA few CASSRQTGGEAFF TGTGCCAGCAGCCGACAGACCGGTGGTGAAGCTTTCTTT
TRBJ2-7 TRBV18 NA NA CASSPEGTYEQYF TGTGCCAGCTCACCAGAGGGTACCTACGAGCAGTACTTC
TRBJ2-5 TRBV7-7 NA NA CASSLVIGPQETQYF TGTGCTAGCAGCCTAGTGATTGGGCCCCAAGAGACCCAGTACTTC
TRBJ1-4 TRBV15 NA NA CATSRRGQTEKLFF TGTGCCACCAGCAGAAGGGGACAAACTGAAAAACTGTTTTTT
TRBJ1-4 TRBV6-5 TRBD1 NA CASSPTGRYEKLFF TGTGCCAGCAGTCCGACAGGGAGGTACGAAAAACTGTTTTTT
TRBJ2-7 TRBV4-3 NA NA CASSQEYPQPYEQYF TGCGCCAGCAGCCAAGAGTATCCCCAGCCCTACGAGCAGTACTTC
TRBJ1-5 TRBV6-1 NA NA CASGSNTILNQPQHF TGTGCCAGCGGATCAAATACGATCCTTAATCAGCCCCAGCATTTT
TRBJ2-5 TRBV5-1 NA NA CASSLYGFSNQETQYF TGCGCCAGCAGCTTATATGGTTTTTCGAACCAAGAGACCCAGTACTTC
TRBJ2-1 TRBV7-7 NA NA CASSKEGLGANEQFF TGTGCCAGCAGCAAAGAAGGACTGGGGGCTAATGAGCAGTTCTTC
TRBJ2-7 TRBV2 NA NA CASNILLTASYEQYF TGTGCCAGCAATATTCTACTCACCGCATCCTACGAGCAGTACTTC
TRBJ2-5 TRBV29-1 NA few CSVEWASPVFQETQYF TGCAGCGTTGAATGGGCGTCCCCAGTGTTTCAAGAGACCCAGTACTTC
TRBJ2-7 TRBV25-1 NA NA CASSTGTSHEQYF TGTGCCAGCAGTACCGGGACATCCCACGAGCAGTACTTC
TRBJ2-2 TRBV7-9 NA NA CASSLEQGITGELFF TGTGCCAGCAGCTTAGAACAGGGAATCACCGGGGAGCTGTTTTTT
TRBJ1-1 TRBV5-6 TRBD1 once CASSLFQGEFGMTEAFF TGTGCCAGCAGCTTGTTTCAGGGGGAGTTCGGAATGACTGAAGCTTTCTTT
TRBJ2-3 TRBV4-3 TRBD2 many CASSQATRGAGEADTQYF TGCGCCAGCAGCCAAGCAACCCGAGGGGCGGGAGAAGCAGATACGCAGTATTTT
TRBJ2-3 TRBV7-9 NA few CASSASLDGPLTDTQYF TGTGCCAGCAGCGCATCCCTGGATGGGCCCCTCACAGATACGCAGTATTTT
TRBJ1-1 TRBV5-6 NA NA CASSPGEAFF TGTGCCAGCAGCCCGGGGGAAGCTTTCTTT
TRBJ1-1 TRBV5-4 NA NA CASSLSENTEAFF TGTGCCAGCAGCTTAAGTGAAAACACTGAAGCTTTCTTT
TRBJ2-1 TRBV27 TRBD2 NA CASRRSGNRDEQFF TGTGCCAGCCGGCGGAGCGGGAATAGGGATGAGCAGTTCTTC
TRBJ2-5 TRBV29-1 TRBD1 NA CSVEDPDRGALQETQYF TGCAGCGTTGAAGATCCCGACAGGGGGGCCCTCCAAGAGACCCAGTACTTC
TRBJ2-2 TRBV11-3 NA few CASSLVGQSNTGELFF TGTGCCAGCAGCCTAGTAGGGCAGTCGAACACCGGGGAGCTGTTTTTT
TRBJ2-7 TRBV4-3 NA NA CASSQETGLSYEQYF TGCGCCAGCAGCCAAGAGACAGGCCTCTCCTACGAGCAGTACTTC
TRBJ2-1 TRBV4-3 TRBD1 NA CASSHRQGRTYNEQFF TGCGCCAGCAGCCATCGACAGGGAAGGACCTACAATGAGCAGTTCTTC
TRBJ2-7 TRBV25-1 TRBD1 medium-sized CASSDRTGVWEQYF TGTGCCAGCAGTGATCGAACAGGGGTGTGGGAGCAGTACTTC
TRBJ2-7 TRBV7-9 TRBD1 NA CASSPPGQGTYEQYF TGTGCCAGCAGCCCCCCGGGACAGGGGACCTACGAGCAGTACTTC
TRBJ2-6 TRBV25-1 NA NA CASSRPNGQSRANVLTF TGTGCCAGCAGTAGACCGAATGGACAAAGTCGGGCCAACGTCCTGACTTTC
TRBJ2-5 TRBV7-6 TRBD2 NA CASSLGAGGGETQYF TGTGCCAGCAGCTTAGGAGCGGGAGGTGGGGAGACCCAGTACTTC
TRBJ1-5 TRBV27 NA few CASSFRPDSGQPQHF TGTGCCAGCAGTTTTAGGCCCGACAGCGGCCAGCCCCAGCATTTT
TRBJ2-7 TRBV6-9 TRBD2 once CASRTGTSGKFGQYF TGTGCCAGCAGAACGGGGACTAGCGGGAAGTTCGGGCAGTACTTC
TRBJ2-1 TRBV5-5 NA NA CASSFGLNEQFF TGTGCCAGCAGCTTTGGATTAAATGAGCAGTTCTTC
TRBJ2-5 TRBV28 TRBD2 NA CASSRDMTSGLQETQYF TGTGCCAGCAGTCGCGATATGACTAGCGGGTTACAAGAGACCCAGTACTTC
TRBJ2-7 TRBV6-5 NA NA CASRPGFSYEQYF TGTGCCAGCAGACCGGGATTCTCCTACGAGCAGTACTTC
TRBJ2-1 TRBV7-8 NA many CASSLAGFSSAYNEQFF TGTGCCAGCAGCTTAGCGGGTTTTTCGAGTGCCTACAATGAGCAGTTCTTC
TRBJ2-6 TRBV5-6 NA NA CASSSTGRLYSGANVLTF TGTGCCAGCAGCTCGACAGGGAGGCTTTACTCTGGGGCCAACGTCCTGACTTTC